The entry below describes one T cell receptor beta chain. In the same sample, other DNA sequences code for this CDR3. The method was immunoSEQ multiplex PCR; TCRdb's version includes in-frame clones alone and lacks a portion of them. Of roughly 140,000 clones in the sample, 80% were seen once. The data belong to a study of blood T cell repertoires in COVID-19. The CDR3 has 13 amino acids. Germline CDR1 reads MNHEY; CDR2 reads SVGAGI. The V and J ends lost 0 bases and 4 bases respectively, with 7 bases between them. The sample comprised peripheral blood. This chain uses TRBV6-5 with TRBJ2-7, with D possibly being TRBD1 (6 bases). This receptor was taken from a man aged 60-69 years with acute or convalescent COVID-19. The CDR3 protein is CASSYSRGYEQYF. The DNA for the CDR3 is TGTGCCAGCAGTTACTCAAGGGGGTACGAGCAGTACTTC.